The clone carrying this T cell receptor beta chain was seen once. As originally analysed: Counts of nucleated cells, estimated from reference gene primer amplification, were obtained. Produced via immunoSEQ multiplex PCR; TCRdb's table is partial and in-frame only. V, J and clone size derive from that table, while D and trimming were established from the DNA sequence. The sample holds 90,000 to 120,000 clones, around 90% seen once. The CDR3 totals 15 residues. In germline, CDR1 is LNHDA, CDR2 SQIVND (reference sequence). With V trimmed by 3 bases and J by 3 bases, 7 bases remained unmatched. The data derive from a study of blood T cell repertoires in COVID-19.

What was sequenced was peripheral blood. V usage is TRBV19 and J usage is TRBJ1-1; 7 bases map to TRBD1. This TCR was sampled from a human donor in a cohort sampled during active COVID-19. In nucleotides, the CDR3 is TGTGCCAGTAGTATGGTTCCGACAGGGTACACTGAAGCTTTCTTT. It specifies CASSMVPTGYTEAFF.